These 7 T cell receptor beta chains were sequenced from one sample in a study of PD-L1 blockade in urothelial cancer. TCRdb keeps only in-frame clones here, not all; method: immunoSEQ multiplex PCR. The sample includes tens of thousands of clones, about four fifths of them seen just once. Time point here: pretreatment peripheral blood. The material was PBMCs, obtained around atezolizumab (anti-PD-L1) treatment. These receptors all stem from a woman aged 70 to 79 with urothelial cancer.

The V gene is TRBV6-5, the J gene TRBJ2-1, with D possibly matching TRBD1 (5 bases). Germline values: CDR1 MNHEY, CDR2 SVGAGI. V shed 0 bases and J shed 0 bases, with 9 bases lying between them. CDR3 length: 16 amino acids. DNA of the CDR3: TGTGCCAGCAGTTACTCAGGGGTTAGCTCCTACAATGAGCAGTTCTTC. Protein: CASSYSGVSSYNEQFF.

J is TRBJ1-1 and V is TRBV6-5, with unresolved D. The CDR3 runs to 16 residues. Germline V gene sequence: CDR1 MNHEY, CDR2 SVGAGI. V was trimmed by 0 bases and J by 6 bases, leaving 17 bases between them. This chain's CDR3 is CASSYSGHKEVAEAFF. The CDR3 DNA is TGTGCCAGCAGTTACTCGGGCCATAAGGAGGTAGCTGAAGCTTTCTTT.

This clone appeared once. The chain uses TRBV9 and TRBJ2-5, with TRBD2 identical over 10 bases. Germline loops: CDR1 SGDLS, CDR2 YYNGEE. J gave up 5 bases and V 4 bases, and 11 bases lay outside the gene matches. The CDR3 has 16 residues. CDR3 bases: TGTGCCAGCAGCCCCCCGGGGAGCGGGGGGGAGGAGACCCAGTACTTC. This translates into CASSPPGSGGEETQYF.

This clone was picked up many times. The chain links TRBV5-4 to TRBJ2-1, with D possibly matching TRBD2 (6 bases). Trimming left V 1 base short and J 7 bases short, with 24 bases between. This CDR3 has 18 amino acids. Germline lookup yields CDR1 SGHNT and CDR2 YYREEE (reference sequence). The CDR3 protein is CASSLLSFGGINRNEQFF. The CDR3 DNA reads as TGTGCCAGCAGCTTGTTATCCTTCGGCGGGATCAATCGGAATGAGCAGTTCTTC. Complete variable domain (other parts from reference TRBV5-4 and TRBJ2-1): ETGVTQSPTHLIKTRGQQVTLRCSSQSGHNTVSWYQQALGQGPQFIFQYYREEENGRGNFPPRFSGLQFPNYSSELNVNALELDDSALYLCASSLLSFGGINRNEQFFGPGTRLTVL.

This sequence joins TRBV6-1 and TRBJ2-3, with 10 bases lining up with TRBD1. CDR1 is MNHNS and CDR2 is SASEGT in the germline V gene. This CDR3 is 15 amino acids long. Trimming at V came to 2 bases and at J to 4 bases, leaving 3 bases not matched to a gene. The DNA of the CDR3 is TGTGCCAGCAGTGAACAAGGGACAGGGGCAGATACGCAGTATTTT. Translating gives CASSEQGTGADTQYF.

This clone was picked up one time. The chain couples TRBV25-1 to TRBJ1-2; tentative D call: TRBD1 (5 bases). CDR3 length: 13 amino acids. The germline CDR1 and CDR2 sequences are MGHDK and SYGVNS. Deletions cut 5 bases from V and 8 bases from J, with 15 bases between. The CDR3 DNA sequence: TGTGCCAGCAGTCCAATGACAGCTTCCGGCTACACCTTC. Its translation: CASSPMTASGYTF.

CDR3: CASSQTSGVYNEQFF. CDR3 coding DNA: TGCGCCAGCAGCCAAACTAGCGGGGTCTACAATGAGCAGTTCTTC. The chain couples TRBV4-1 to TRBJ2-1; 10 nucleotides line up with TRBD2. The CDR3 has 15 residues. Looked up from germline, CDR1 is MGHRA and CDR2 is YSYEKL. The trim removed 2 bases at V and 3 bases at J, leaving 1 base unmatched.